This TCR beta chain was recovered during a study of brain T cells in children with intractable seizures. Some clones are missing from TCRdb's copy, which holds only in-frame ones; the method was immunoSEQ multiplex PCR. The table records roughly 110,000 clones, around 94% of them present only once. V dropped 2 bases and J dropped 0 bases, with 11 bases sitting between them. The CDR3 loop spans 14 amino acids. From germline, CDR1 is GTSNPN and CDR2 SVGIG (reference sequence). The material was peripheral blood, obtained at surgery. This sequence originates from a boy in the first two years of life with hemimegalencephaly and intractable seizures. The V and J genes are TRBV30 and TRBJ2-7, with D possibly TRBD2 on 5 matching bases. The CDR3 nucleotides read TGTGCCTGGAGTATAGACACTAGCTCCTACGAGCAGTACTTC. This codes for CAWSIDTSSYEQYF.